A selection of T cell receptor beta chains follows, all from one sample in a study of T cells in Graves' hyperthyroidism and ophthalmopathy. TCRdb reprocessed the multiplex PCR reads with MiXCR, giving one entry per CDR3 protein. The sample lists roughly 710,000 distinct CDR3 sequences; 30% to 40% were seen once. The sample consisted of blood. The source is a woman aged 40 to 55 with Graves' hyperthyroidism. The CDR3 runs from the conserved cysteine through the conserved F or W. A D gene is named only where the DNA matches it firmly. Clone size is stated in some rows and not others, as once, few, many or a class when expanded.

>TRBV2|.|TRBJ1-5|.
CASGPFKPQHF
TGTGCCAGCGGCCCCTTCAAGCCCCAGCATTTT
>TRBV6-6|many|TRBJ1-2|TRBD1
CASSEQGAWGYTF
TGTGCCAGCAGTGAACAGGGGGCTTGGGGCTACACCTTC
>TRBV5-8|many|TRBJ1-1|TRBD1
CASSSDRSTFQAFF
TGTGCCAGCAGCTCGGACAGGAGCACTTTTCAAGCTTTCTTT
>TRBV4-1|.|TRBJ1-1|.
CASRSNTGLNTEAFF
TGCGCCAGCAGATCTAACACAGGGTTGAACACTGAAGCTTTCTTT
>TRBV12-3/TRBV12-4|many|TRBJ1-2|TRBD1
CASSTGTGYGYTF
TGTGCCAGCAGTACCGGGACAGGGTATGGCTACACCTTC
>TRBV7-2|many|TRBJ1-1|.
CASSPSRGRDYTEAFF
TGTGCCAGCAGCCCGAGTCGGGGCAGGGATTACACTGAAGCTTTCTTT
>TRBV12-3/TRBV12-4|.|TRBJ1-5|.
CASSLISNQPRHF
TGTGCCAGCAGTTTAATTAGCAATCAGCCCCGGCATTTT
>TRBV5-1|many|TRBJ1-1|.
CASSAGSMNTEAFF
TGCGCCAGCAGCGCCGGGAGCATGAACACTGAAGCTTTCTTT
>TRBV4-3|.|TRBJ1-1|.
CASSPVGPEAFF
TGCGCCAGCAGCCCTGTGGGGCCTGAAGCTTTCTTT
>TRBV10-2|.|TRBJ1-1|.
CASSALDGLRTEAFF
TGCGCCAGCAGTGCCTTGGACGGACTGAGGACTGAAGCTTTCTTT
>TRBV5-6|.|TRBJ2-2|.
CASSFLVHTGELFF
TGTGCCAGCAGCTTCCTGGTGCACACCGGGGAGCTGTTTTTT
>TRBV7-2|few|TRBJ2-7|TRBD2
CASSQERDPGYEQYF
TGCGCCAGCAGCCAAGAGCGGGACCCCGGGTACGAGCAGTACTTC
>TRBV10-3|few|TRBJ1-2|TRBD1
CASCSGQGAYGYTF
TGTGCCAGCTGCTCGGGACAGGGGGCTTATGGCTACACCTTC
>TRBV6-1|.|TRBJ2-5|.
CASRDRDQETQYF
TGTGCCAGCAGGGACCGGGACCAAGAGACCCAGTACTTC
>TRBV5-8|.|TRBJ2-7|TRBD2
CASLGRESEQYF
TGTGCCAGCCTAGGGAGGGAAAGTGAGCAGTACTTC
>TRBV25-1|many|TRBJ2-7|.
CASSEYIGSRDEQYF
TGTGCCAGCAGTGAATATATAGGGAGCAGGGACGAGCAGTACTTC